The clone carrying this T cell receptor (beta chain) was seen more than once but under ten times. V trimming: 6 bases; J trimming: 3 bases; junction bases outside the gene matches: 19. This CDR3 has 20 amino acids. Germline V gene lookup returns CDR1 KGHSH and CDR2 LQKENI. The record originates from a study of control samples from healthy donors and cancer patients. Sequencing was performed with immunoSEQ multiplex PCR; in TCRdb, only in-frame clones are kept and a portion is missing. The sample shows roughly 68,000 clones, under 85% of them seen only once. V is TRBV18 and J is TRBJ2-1; TRBD2 agrees at 11 bases. This TCR came from a man in his sixties in good health. The material sequenced was blood. CDR3 amino acids: CASSPNFSSGRSNFYNEQFF. For the CDR3, the DNA is TGTGCCAGCTCTCCGAATTTCTCTAGCGGGAGGAGTAATTTCTACAATGAGCAGTTCTTC.